This TCR beta chain was sequenced for a study of PD-1 and CTLA-4 blockade in melanoma. Method: immunoSEQ multiplex PCR; TCRdb's copy keeps in-frame clones and lacks some. The sample contains roughly 30,000 clones, roughly nine tenths of which appear only once. The CDR3 runs 11 residues. The ends lost 3 bases at V and 8 bases at J; junction bases unmatched: 2. Germline loops: CDR1 SQVTM, CDR2 ANQGSEA. This chain joins TRBV29-1 and TRBJ1-2; TRBD1 agrees at 8 bases. The source of this sequence is a human donor with melanoma. This specimen consisted of CD8+ T cells from peripheral blood, obtained from a patient given anti-PD-1 treatment. The DNA of the CDR3 is TGCAGCGTTGAGGACAGGGAAGGCTACACCTTC. Translating gives CSVEDREGYTF.